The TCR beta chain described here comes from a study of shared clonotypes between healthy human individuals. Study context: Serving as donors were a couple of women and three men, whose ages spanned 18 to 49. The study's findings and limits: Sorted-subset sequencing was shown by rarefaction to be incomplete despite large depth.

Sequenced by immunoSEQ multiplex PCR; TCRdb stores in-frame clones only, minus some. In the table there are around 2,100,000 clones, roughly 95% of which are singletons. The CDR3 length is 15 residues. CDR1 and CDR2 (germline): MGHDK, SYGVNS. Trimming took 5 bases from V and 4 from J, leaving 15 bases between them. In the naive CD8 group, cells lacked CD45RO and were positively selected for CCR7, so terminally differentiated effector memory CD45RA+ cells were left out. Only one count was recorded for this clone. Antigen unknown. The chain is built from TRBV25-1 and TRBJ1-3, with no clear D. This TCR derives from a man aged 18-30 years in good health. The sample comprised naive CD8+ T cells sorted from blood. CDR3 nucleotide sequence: TGTGCCAGCAGTCCCCTCTTAGGATCAGGAAACACCATATATTTT. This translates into CASSPLLGSGNTIYF.